This entry features one TCR beta chain sequence. Its antigen is unknown. These data are taken from a study of vaccination and CD4 T cells after COVID-19. Study at large: Median time from second vaccine dose to sampling was about 70 days (14 to 241).

Germline CDR1 DFQATT, CDR2 SNEGSKA (reference sequence). This CDR3 contains 13 residues. Between the trimmed V and J ends, which lost 0 bases and 2 bases, there was a span of 7 bases. Points from the study as a whole: Convalescent patients had a median around 90% of post-vaccine SARS-CoV-2-reactive clones that were detected only after vaccination, not before it. Counts of SARS-CoV-2-reactive clonotypes had a median that went from roughly 21 to 40, a nonsignificant change.

An Oncomine TCR Beta short-read assay was used to sequence the DNA from cultured CD4+ T cells. TCRdb reprocessed the PCR reads with MiXCR, giving one entry per CDR3 protein. Among more than 9,000 distinct CDR3 sequences listed, 60% to 75% were seen once. Treatment specified: approximately nine-day PBMC culture with coronavirus spike peptide pools or control peptides (ViraFEST assay). From the approximately 9-day cultures, CD4+ T cells were isolated by negative selection. This clonotype was sampled from a human donor who had recovered from COVID-19. This chain links TRBV20-1 with TRBJ2-5, with D unresolved. The specimen sequenced was CD4+ T cells from blood, cultured in vitro. Written as DNA, the CDR3 is TGCAGTGCTAGAGAAGCCGGGCAAGAGACCCAGTACTTC. Translated, it gives CSAREAGQETQYF.